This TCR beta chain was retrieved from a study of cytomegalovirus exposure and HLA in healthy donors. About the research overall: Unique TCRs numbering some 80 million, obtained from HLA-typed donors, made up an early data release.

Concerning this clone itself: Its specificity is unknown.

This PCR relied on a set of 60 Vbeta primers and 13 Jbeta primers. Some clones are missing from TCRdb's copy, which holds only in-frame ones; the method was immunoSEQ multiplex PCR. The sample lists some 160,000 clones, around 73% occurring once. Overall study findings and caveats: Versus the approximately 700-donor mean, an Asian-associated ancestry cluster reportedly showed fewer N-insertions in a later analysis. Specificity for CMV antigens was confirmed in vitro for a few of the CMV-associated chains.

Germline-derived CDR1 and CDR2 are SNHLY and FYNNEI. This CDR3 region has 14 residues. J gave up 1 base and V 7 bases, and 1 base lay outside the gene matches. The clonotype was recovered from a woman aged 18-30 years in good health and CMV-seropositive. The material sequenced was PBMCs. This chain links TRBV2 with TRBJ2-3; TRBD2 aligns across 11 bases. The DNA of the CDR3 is TGTGCCAGCACGACTAGCGGGGGCACAGATACGCAGTATTTT. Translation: CASTTSGGTDTQYF.